The 4 T cell receptor beta chains reported below all come from one sample, sequenced in a study of blood T cell repertoires in COVID-19. TCRdb's copy holds only in-frame clones and misses some; the assay was immunoSEQ multiplex PCR. The sample consists of about 140,000 clones, about three quarters of them appearing once. The sequenced sample was PBMCs or T cells enriched from blood (not recorded which). These receptors were taken from a woman aged 45-65 years who had recovered from COVID-19.

This clone came up once. The gene calls are TRBV7-2 and TRBJ2-7; TRBD2 agrees at 12 bases. CDR3 length: 17 amino acids. Germline CDR1 reads SGHTA; CDR2 reads FQGNSA. The V gene end was trimmed by 4 bases and the J gene end by 4 bases; junction bases not matched to a gene: 11. CDR3 in DNA: TGTGCCAGCAGCTCCTCTAGCGGGAGGGTTCGCTCGTACGAGCAGTACTTC. Protein: CASSSSSGRVRSYEQYF.

This chain links TRBV29-1 with TRBJ2-3, with a weak D call TRBD2 (6 bases). V was cut by 6 bases and J by 0 bases, with 10 bases left in between. CDR1 and CDR2 (germline): SQVTM, ANQGSEA. The CDR3 consists of 13 residues. CDR3 sequence: CSVAGASTDTQYF. CDR3 sequence (DNA): TGCAGCGTAGCGGGTGCTAGCACAGATACGCAGTATTTT.

This sequence joins TRBV3-1 (or the pseudogene TRBV3-2) and TRBJ2-2; D possibly corresponds to TRBD2 (7 bases). CDR3 length: 15 amino acids. With 3 bases removed from V and 5 bases from J, the gap between germline ends came to 13 bases. Germline V gene sequence: CDR1 LGHDT, CDR2 YNNKEL (reference sequence). DNA of the CDR3: TGTGCCAGCAGCCAGAGGGGGGGAAGGACCGGGGAGCTGTTTTTT. Translated: CASSQRGGRTGELFF.

The chain carries TRBV27 and TRBJ2-5, with 13 positions matching TRBD2. CDR3 size: 16 residues. Trimming cost V 4 bases and J 1 base; bases outside gene matches: 3. CDR1 MNHEY and CDR2 SMNVEV come from the germline V gene (reference sequence). For the CDR3, the DNA is TGTGCCAGCAGTTCGGGACTAGCGGGGACCCAAGAGACCCAGTACTTC. Translated, it gives CASSSGLAGTQETQYF.